The text below deals with one T cell receptor (beta chain). Its antigen is still unknown. The source of the sample is a study of cytomegalovirus exposure and HLA in healthy donors. Study results and limitations: An analysis was carried out later, and it reportedly showed fewer N-insertions in an Asian-associated ancestry cluster than the approximately 680-donor mean. The authors judged a highly shared variant cluster likely a sequencing artifact. Further analysis was carried out later, and it showed several of the most significant clusters appearing linked to common viral pathogens.

PCR used 60 Vbeta primers and 13 Jbeta primers. The assay was immunoSEQ multiplex PCR, and TCRdb's table has in-frame clones only and misses some. The profile shows roughly 200,000 clones, around 79% of them singletons. These donors, healthy bone marrow donors, were studied. Sequencing input: PBMCs. The TCR was taken from a woman aged 25 to 39 in good health and CMV-seropositive.

The CDR3 loop reads CSVREGVLSNQPQHF. As DNA, the CDR3 is TGCAGCGTCCGCGAGGGGGTTCTTAGCAATCAGCCCCAGCATTTT. The chain carries TRBV29-1 and TRBJ1-5, with D possibly matching TRBD1 (6 bases). The germline V gene encodes CDR1 SQVTM and CDR2 ANQGSEA. CDR3 length: 15 residues. The V gene lost 6 bases and the J gene lost 0 bases, with 15 bases spanning the gap. The full variable domain, rest sourced from reference TRBV29-1 and TRBJ1-5, is SAVISQKPSRDICQRGTSLTIQCQVDSQVTMMFWYRQQPGQSLTLIATANQGSEATYESGFVIDKFPISRPNLTFSTLTVSNMSPEDSSIYLCSVREGVLSNQPQHFGDGTRLSIL.